The 18 T cell receptor beta chains reported below all come from one sample, sequenced in a study of T cells in Graves' hyperthyroidism and ophthalmopathy. RNA transcripts were the template for amplifying TCR beta CDR3 regions. A first-round RT-PCR of the TCR CDR3 used the HTBI primer set. TCRdb processed the multiplex PCR reads anew with MiXCR; each CDR3 protein has one entry. The table records around 300,000 distinct CDR3 sequences, 10% to 15% of them present only once. Sequences were obtained from blood. The receptor source for this set is a woman aged 25 to 39 with Graves' hyperthyroidism that later progressed to Graves' ophthalmopathy.

This clonotype was seen a handful of times. V usage is TRBV6-2 or TRBV6-3 and J usage is TRBJ2-3; TRBD2 matches 8 bases. With V trimmed by 10 bases and J by 8 bases, 20 bases remained unmatched. CDR1 MNHEY and CDR2 SVGEGT come from the germline V gene. The CDR3 has 16 amino acids. Here the CDR3 reads CATPPRKRELRGTQYF. CDR3 bases: TGTGCCACCCCTCCGAGGAAGCGGGAGTTGAGGGGTACGCAGTATTTT.

This clonotype was seen only a few times. The V call is TRBV7-2, the J call TRBJ2-1; no firm D call. CDR1 SGHTA and CDR2 FQGNSA come from the germline V gene. The CDR3 covers 11 residues. V dropped 10 bases and J dropped 6 bases, with 10 bases sitting between them. CDR3 in DNA: TGTGCCACCAGTGAGATCAATGAGCAGTTCTTC. It yields the protein CATSEINEQFF. The whole variable domain, filled in from reference TRBV7-2 and TRBJ2-1, reads GAGVSQSPSNKVTEKGKDVELRCDPISGHTALYWYRQSLGQGLEFLIYFQGNSAPDKSGLPSDRFSAERTGGSVSTLTIQRTQQEDSAVYLCATSEINEQFFGPGTRLTVL.

This chain connects TRBV11-1 to TRBJ2-1; 12 positions match TRBD1. V was pared by 5 bases and J by 8 bases, with 4 bases of the junction left unmatched. CDR3 length: 14 amino acids. Germline V gene sequence: CDR1 SGHAT, CDR2 FQDESV (reference sequence). CDR3 amino acids: CASSAGTGGDEQFF. As DNA, the CDR3 is TGTGCCAGCAGCGCCGGGACAGGGGGCGATGAGCAGTTCTTC.

This clonotype came up a few times. V and J are TRBV28 and TRBJ1-2; weak D call: TRBD1 (5 bases). CDR1 MDHEN and CDR2 SYDVKM come from the germline V gene. V was pared by 3 bases and J by 1 base, with 18 bases between. This CDR3 has 17 amino acids. CDR3 loop: CASSLMAGMSVNYGYTF. The CDR3 bases are TGTGCCAGCAGTTTGATGGCAGGGATGTCTGTTAACTATGGCTACACCTTC.

This clonotype was seen ten or more times. The chain employs TRBV6-1 and TRBJ1-6; a weak D match, TRBD1 (5 bases). The CDR3 is made up of 15 amino acids. Trimming cost V 7 bases and J 6 bases, with 16 bases left between them. Germline V gives CDR1 MNHNS, CDR2 SASEGT. Here the CDR3 reads CASTPFMGPNSPLHF. The CDR3 nucleotides read TGTGCCAGCACCCCCTTCATGGGACCTAATTCACCCCTCCACTTT.

This clonotype has a count of ten or more. V gene TRBV28 combines with J gene TRBJ2-1, with 14 bases matching TRBD2. This CDR3 region has 14 residues. V lost 6 bases, J lost 9 bases, and 4 bases stayed unmatched. From germline, CDR1 is MDHEN and CDR2 SYDVKM. DNA for the CDR3: TGTGCCAGCAGGGGACTAGCGGGAGTCGGTGAGCAGTTCTTC. Translating it yields CASRGLAGVGEQFF.

This clonotype showed up many times. V and J are TRBV5-1 and TRBJ2-1, with D unresolved. V was cut by 3 bases and J by 0 bases, with 10 bases left in between. Per the germline V gene, CDR1 is SGHRS and CDR2 is YFSETQ. The CDR3 length is 15 residues. This CDR3 is CASSSAESSYNEQFF. The CDR3 DNA is TGCGCCAGCAGCTCAGCTGAGAGCTCCTACAATGAGCAGTTCTTC.

The sample holds many counts of this clonotype. The chain combines TRBV30 with TRBJ2-7; no clear D. Deletions cut 0 bases from V and 6 bases from J, with 9 bases between. This CDR3 comprises 12 residues. Germline CDR1 is GTSNPN and CDR2 is SVGIG (reference sequence). The CDR3 sequence is CAWSVSGAEQYF. DNA for the CDR3: TGTGCCTGGAGTGTTTCTGGCGCCGAGCAGTACTTC.

This clonotype has at least ten counts. This chain uses TRBV24-1 with TRBJ2-5, with a tentative D call TRBD1 (7 bases). CDR3 length: 15 amino acids. Germline CDR1 is KGHDR and CDR2 is SFDVKD. V was trimmed by 5 bases and J by 5 bases, leaving 17 bases between them. CDR3: CATSGTGEVRETQYF. The CDR3 DNA sequence: TGTGCCACCAGTGGAACAGGGGAGGTACGGGAGACCCAGTACTTC.

This clonotype appeared a single time. In nucleotides, the CDR3 is TGTGCCAGTAGTATAGCCGGTAATAGGGAGCAGTATTTT. Protein sequence: CASSIAGNREQYF. The chain links TRBV19 to TRBJ2-3; D remains ambiguous. V lost 1 base, J lost 11 bases, and 13 bases lay in between. In germline, CDR1 is LNHDA, CDR2 SQIVND (reference sequence). This CDR3 has 13 amino acids.

This clonotype was detected many times. The chain carries TRBV7-3 and TRBJ2-1, with D possibly matching TRBD2 (5 bases). The CDR3 runs to 17 residues. In germline, CDR1 is SGHTA, CDR2 FQGTGA. Deletions cut 5 bases from V and 7 bases from J, with 24 bases between. The CDR3 nucleotides are TGTGCCAGCAGCCCCGGCCCCGCCGGGGAACTTCCTAATGAGCAGTTCTTC. Residues: CASSPGPAGELPNEQFF.

The chain combines TRBV7-2 with TRBJ2-6; perhaps TRBD2 as D (7 bases). V was shortened by 3 bases and J by 10 bases, with 13 bases between the two germline ends. The germline V gene encodes CDR1 SGHTA and CDR2 FQGNSA. This CDR3 region has 14 residues. CDR3: CASSFGGPGNVLTF. The DNA of the CDR3 is TGTGCCAGCAGCTTCGGGGGGCCAGGGAACGTCCTGACTTTC.

This clonotype came up many times. The V gene is TRBV7-2, the J gene TRBJ2-7; 11 bases are shared with TRBD2. Per germline, CDR1 SGHTA and CDR2 FQGNSA. The V and J ends lost 5 bases and 3 bases, in that order; junction bases with no gene match: 15. The CDR3 is 18 amino acids. The CDR3 DNA reads TGTGCCAGCAGCCCCGCCGTGATGAAAGGACTAGCGGGCTACGAGCAGTACTTC. This gives the protein CASSPAVMKGLAGYEQYF. Variable domain in full (rest from reference TRBV7-2 and TRBJ2-7): GAGVSQSPSNKVTEKGKDVELRCDPISGHTALYWYRQSLGQGLEFLIYFQGNSAPDKSGLPSDRFSAERTGGSVSTLTIQRTQQEDSAVYLCASSPAVMKGLAGYEQYFGPGTRLTVT.

This clonotype was seen at least ten times. V and J are TRBV11-2 and TRBJ2-1; TRBD1 aligns across 12 bases. Germline loops: CDR1 SGHAT, CDR2 FQNNGV. The CDR3 is 15 amino acids. The junction had 7 bases not matched to a gene; V was cut back by 4 bases and J by 9 bases. The CDR3 loop reads CASSSGTGGRVEQFF. In nucleotides, the CDR3 is TGTGCCAGCAGCTCCGGGACAGGGGGCCGGGTTGAGCAGTTCTTC.

This clonotype was detected a few times. The chain combines TRBV4-3 with TRBJ2-7; TRBD2 matches at 10 bases. The trim removed 4 bases at V and 2 bases at J, leaving 5 bases unmatched. This CDR3 contains 15 residues. Germline loops: CDR1 LGHNA, CDR2 YSLEER. The DNA of the CDR3 is TGCGCCAGCAGCCTTCACGGACTAGCGGCCTACGAGCAGTACTTC. As protein: CASSLHGLAAYEQYF.

This clonotype was recorded many times. This chain links TRBV4-3 with TRBJ2-5; 7 bases map to TRBD1. V dropped 3 bases and J dropped 5; count of bases not matched to a gene: 6. CDR1 is LGHNA, CDR2 YSLEER, per germline. This CDR3 has 14 amino acids. CDR3 DNA sequence: TGCGCCAGCAGCCAGTCGACAGGGCCCGAGACCCAGTACTTC. It codes for CASSQSTGPETQYF.

This clonotype was seen many times. The DNA of the CDR3 is TGTGCCAGCACCGAGAGACCGGGCCTCGGGGGAGGAGACACTGAAGCTTTCTTT. Protein product: CASTERPGLGGGDTEAFF. This rearrangement joins TRBV11-1 to TRBJ1-1; weak D call: TRBD1 (5 bases). V was trimmed by 7 bases and J by 3 bases, leaving 27 bases between them. Germline V CDR1 and CDR2: SGHAT, FQDESV (reference sequence). The CDR3 has 18 residues. Full variable domain (outside the CDR3, taken from reference TRBV11-1 and TRBJ1-1): EAEVAQSPRYKITEKSQAVAFWCDPISGHATLYWYRQILGQGPELLVQFQDESVVDDSQLPKDRFSAERLKGVDSTLKIQPAELGDSAMYLCASTERPGLGGGDTEAFFGQGTRLTVV.

At least ten counts were recorded for this clonotype. The chain links TRBV3-1 to TRBJ2-1, with TRBD2 matching over 8 bases. The germline CDR1 and CDR2 sequences are LGHDT and YNNKEL (reference sequence). This CDR3 has 16 amino acids. V shed 0 bases and J 4 bases; nucleotides not matched to a gene: 5. This chain's CDR3 is CASSQDGSSGYNEQFF. The CDR3 DNA is TGTGCCAGCAGCCAAGATGGTTCTAGCGGGTACAATGAGCAGTTCTTC.